Shown below are 12 T cell receptor beta chains from a single sample sequenced in a study of T cell changes during pregnancy in multiple sclerosis. The protocol was immunoSEQ multiplex PCR, while the TCRdb copy is restricted to in-frame clones and leaves out a portion. This table has about 44,000 clones, 85% to 90% appearing once. Here the sequenced sample was CD8+ T cells from peripheral blood mononuclear cells, taken after pregnancy. These receptors were taken from a female donor in good health, enrolled as a control in a pregnancy study.

V gene TRBV9 combines with J gene TRBJ2-3; tentative D call: TRBD2 (6 bases). The ends were cut back, 8 bases at V and 6 bases at J, with 7 bases in the middle. The CDR3 loop spans 10 amino acids. Germline V CDR1 and CDR2: SGDLS, YYNGEE. DNA for the CDR3: TGTGCCAGTGGGGGGGATACGCAGTATTTT. This gives the protein CASGGDTQYF.

The DNA for the CDR3 is TGTGCCAGCAGCTTAGAGGGACAGGGGGCCTCAGATACGCAGTATTTT. The encoded protein is CASSLEGQGASDTQYF. The gene calls are TRBV13 and TRBJ2-3; TRBD1 aligns across 12 bases. With V trimmed by 1 base and J by 4 bases, 3 bases remained unmatched. The CDR3 length is 16 residues. The germline V gene has CDR1 PRHDT and CDR2 FYEKMQ (reference sequence).

This rearrangement joins TRBV19 to TRBJ2-3; 9 nucleotides match TRBD2. The V gene's germline CDR1 is LNHDA and CDR2 SQIVND (reference sequence). J lost 6 bases, V lost 3 bases, and 4 bases had no gene match. The CDR3 length is 14 residues. The CDR3 spells CASSIRTSEDTQYF. CDR3 nucleotides: TGTGCCAGTAGTATTAGGACTAGCGAGGATACGCAGTATTTT.

This clone showed up just once. The rearrangement links TRBV6-1 to TRBJ2-7; unclear D gene. Between the trimmed V and J ends, which lost 7 bases and 4 bases, there was a span of 8 bases. The germline gives CDR1 MNHNS, CDR2 SASEGT. This CDR3 comprises 11 residues. The CDR3 DNA reads as TGTGCCAGCACTGACACTTACGAGCAGTACTTC. Protein product: CASTDTYEQYF.

The chain combines TRBV7-9 with TRBJ2-5, with 10 bases that match TRBD2. The CDR3 loop spans 15 amino acids. Germline lookup yields CDR1 SEHNR and CDR2 FQNEAQ (reference sequence). V gave up 2 bases and J gave up 4 bases; unmatched junction bases: 4. This CDR3 reads CASSLSSGGPETQYF. Written as DNA, the CDR3 is TGTGCCAGCAGCTTATCTAGCGGGGGCCCAGAGACCCAGTACTTC.

V and J are TRBV7-9 and TRBJ1-1, with D unresolved. This CDR3 has 16 residues. CDR1 is SEHNR and CDR2 is FQNEAQ in the germline V gene (reference sequence). V shed 3 bases and J shed 3 bases, with 17 bases lying between them. CDR3 coding DNA: TGTGCCAGCAGCTTCCCCTCCTCGGGAGGGCACACTGAAGCTTTCTTT. It specifies CASSFPSSGGHTEAFF.

This clone has only one observation. The chain uses TRBV7-9 and TRBJ2-2, with TRBD2 matching over 8 bases. CDR1 and CDR2 (germline): SEHNR, FQNEAQ (reference sequence). CDR3 length: 17 amino acids. V shed 5 bases, J shed 1 base, and the junction held 9 bases outside the gene matches. The CDR3: CASSPTGGGKNTGELFF. The DNA of the CDR3 is TGTGCCAGCAGCCCGACCGGCGGGGGGAAGAACACCGGGGAGCTGTTTTTT. The entire variable domain, with the rest obtained from reference TRBV7-9 and TRBJ2-2, is as follows: DTGVSQNPRHKITKRGQNVTFRCDPISEHNRLYWYRQTLGQGPEFLTYFQNEAQLEKSRLLSDRFSAERPKGSFSTLEIQRTEQGDSAMYLCASSPTGGGKNTGELFFGEGSRLTVL.

This clone was seen more than once but under ten times. This chain joins TRBV15 and TRBJ1-1; D unresolved. Germline V lookup: CDR1 LNHNV, CDR2 YYDKDF (reference sequence). V was clipped by 4 bases and J by 1 base, with 4 bases between them. CDR3 length: 12 amino acids. Here the CDR3 reads CATSTQNTEAFF. CDR3 coding DNA: TGTGCCACCAGCACCCAGAACACTGAAGCTTTCTTT. Full variable domain (outside the CDR3, taken from reference TRBV15 and TRBJ1-1): DAMVIQNPRYQVTQFGKPVTLSCSQTLNHNVMYWYQQKSSQAPKLLFHYYDKDFNNEADTPDNFQSRRPNTSFCFLDIRSPGLGDTAMYLCATSTQNTEAFFGQGTRLTVV.

V and J are TRBV4-3 and TRBJ1-5; the D is unclear. V dropped 0 bases and J dropped 2 bases, with 8 bases sitting between them. The germline gives CDR1 LGHNA, CDR2 YSLEER. This CDR3 region has 15 residues. The CDR3 sequence is CASSQDGSGNQPQHF. The CDR3 DNA sequence: TGCGCCAGCAGCCAAGATGGCAGCGGCAATCAGCCCCAGCATTTT.

The V gene is TRBV4-3, the J gene TRBJ1-1; 8 bases match TRBD1. The junction had 4 bases not matched to a gene; V was cut back by 2 bases and J by 2 bases. The CDR3 consists of 15 residues. The germline CDR1 and CDR2 sequences are LGHNA and YSLEER. The CDR3 here is CASSQRQGINTEAFF. CDR3 nucleotides: TGCGCCAGCAGCCAAAGACAGGGGATTAACACTGAAGCTTTCTTT.

The V and J genes are TRBV30 and TRBJ2-7; 8 bases agree with TRBD2. Trimming removed 0 bases from V and 3 bases from J; junction bases left unmatched: 10. The V gene's germline CDR1 is GTSNPN and CDR2 SVGIG (reference sequence). The CDR3 runs to 16 residues. CDR3 nucleotides: TGTGCCTGGAGTGTACCCTCCCATAGCGGGGTCTACGAGCAGTACTTC. Its protein is CAWSVPSHSGVYEQYF.

The chain couples TRBV7-8 to TRBJ1-2; TRBD1 matches at 8 bases. CDR1 is SGHVS, CDR2 FQNEAQ, per germline. CDR3 length: 18 amino acids. With V trimmed by 2 bases and J by 1 base, 12 bases remained unmatched. For the CDR3, the DNA is TGTGCCAGCAGCTTACGGACAGGGAACGCCTACATTAACTATGGCTACACCTTC. Its protein product is CASSLRTGNAYINYGYTF.